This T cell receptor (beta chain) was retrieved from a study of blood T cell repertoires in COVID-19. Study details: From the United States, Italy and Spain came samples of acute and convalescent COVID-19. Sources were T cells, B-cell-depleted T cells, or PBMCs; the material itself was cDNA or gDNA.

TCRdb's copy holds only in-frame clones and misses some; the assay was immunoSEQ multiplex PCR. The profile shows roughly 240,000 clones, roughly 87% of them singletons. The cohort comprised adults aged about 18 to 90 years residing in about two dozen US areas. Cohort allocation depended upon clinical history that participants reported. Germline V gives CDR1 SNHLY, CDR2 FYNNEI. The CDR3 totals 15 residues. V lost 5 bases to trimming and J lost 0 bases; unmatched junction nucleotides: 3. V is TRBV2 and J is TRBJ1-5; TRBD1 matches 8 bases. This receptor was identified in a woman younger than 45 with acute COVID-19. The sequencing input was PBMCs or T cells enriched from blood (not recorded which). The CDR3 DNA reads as TGTGCCAGCAGTTTGACAGGGGTTAGCAATCAGCCCCAGCATTTT. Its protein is CASSLTGVSNQPQHF.